The rows below give T cell receptor beta chains drawn from one sample of a study of blood T cell repertoires in COVID-19. Profiling relied on immunoSEQ multiplex PCR, and the TCRdb table lists in-frame clones only, not all of them. The sample lists hundreds of thousands of clones, roughly nine tenths occurring once. Sequenced material: peripheral blood. The receptors shown here come from a man aged 60 to 69 with COVID-19, enrolled during active disease. CDR3s include the opening cysteine and the closing phenylalanine or tryptophan. The D gene is left open where the match is weak. A clone size is listed for some rows: how often the clone was seen (once, few, many), or a class if it is expanded.

abundance: .; d_gene: TRBD2; j_gene: TRBJ2-1; v_gene: TRBV3-1/TRBV3-2; CDR3aa: CASSRKSGSSYNEQFF; CDR3nt: TGTGCCAGCAGCCGTAAAAGCGGGAGCTCCTACAATGAGCAGTTCTTC
abundance: few; d_gene: .; j_gene: TRBJ1-5; v_gene: TRBV19; CDR3aa: CASSIGTNQPQHF; CDR3nt: TGTGCCAGTAGTATAGGTACAAACCAGCCCCAGCATTTT
abundance: .; d_gene: .; j_gene: TRBJ1-6; v_gene: TRBV30; CDR3aa: CAWSVRVGETGLRSYNSPLHF; CDR3nt: TGTGCCTGGAGTGTAAGAGTAGGCGAGACAGGACTCCGCTCCTATAATTCACCCCTCCACTTT
abundance: .; d_gene: .; j_gene: TRBJ1-3; v_gene: TRBV5-4; CDR3aa: CASSLGGAGNTIYF; CDR3nt: TGTGCCAGCAGCTTGGGGGGGGCTGGAAACACCATATATTTT
abundance: .; d_gene: .; j_gene: TRBJ1-1; v_gene: TRBV3-1/TRBV3-2; CDR3aa: CASVRGTEAFF; CDR3nt: TGTGCCAGCGTCAGGGGCACTGAAGCTTTCTTT
abundance: .; d_gene: .; j_gene: TRBJ1-6; v_gene: TRBV11-2; CDR3aa: CASSLRSSYNSPLHF; CDR3nt: TGTGCCAGCAGCTTGAGGAGCTCCTATAATTCACCCCTCCACTTT
abundance: .; d_gene: TRBD2; j_gene: TRBJ2-1; v_gene: TRBV7-3; CDR3aa: CASSRLASGRANEQFF; CDR3nt: TGTGCCAGCAGCCGACTAGCTAGCGGGAGGGCCAATGAGCAGTTCTTC
abundance: .; d_gene: .; j_gene: TRBJ2-7; v_gene: TRBV25-1; CDR3aa: CASSSPGLLWEEQYF; CDR3nt: TGTGCCAGCAGTTCCCCGGGACTCCTTTGGGAGGAGCAGTACTTC
abundance: .; d_gene: .; j_gene: TRBJ1-1; v_gene: TRBV6-5; CDR3aa: CASASSRGGDTEAFF; CDR3nt: TGTGCCAGCGCCTCAAGTAGGGGGGGGGACACTGAAGCTTTCTTT
abundance: .; d_gene: .; j_gene: TRBJ2-7; v_gene: TRBV7-2; CDR3aa: CASSSTAVSYEQYF; CDR3nt: TGTGCCAGCAGCTCGACAGCCGTCTCCTACGAGCAGTACTTC
abundance: .; d_gene: .; j_gene: TRBJ1-2; v_gene: TRBV4-1; CDR3aa: CASSQDSGGAYGYTF; CDR3nt: TGCGCCAGCAGCCAAGATAGCGGGGGAGCCTATGGCTACACCTTC
abundance: .; d_gene: TRBD1; j_gene: TRBJ1-5; v_gene: TRBV19; CDR3aa: CASSIGDRGSSQPQHF; CDR3nt: TGTGCCAGTAGTATAGGGGACAGGGGTTCGAGTCAGCCCCAGCATTTT
abundance: .; d_gene: .; j_gene: TRBJ2-2; v_gene: TRBV7-9; CDR3aa: CASRGKGGTGELFF; CDR3nt: TGTGCCAGCCGCGGGAAAGGAGGCACCGGGGAGCTGTTTTTT
abundance: .; d_gene: .; j_gene: TRBJ2-1; v_gene: TRBV5-4; CDR3aa: CASSSGTNSYNEQFF; CDR3nt: TGTGCCAGCAGCTCCGGGACAAACTCCTACAATGAGCAGTTCTTC
abundance: .; d_gene: .; j_gene: TRBJ1-5; v_gene: TRBV6-5; CDR3aa: CASRGAGQPQHF; CDR3nt: TGTGCCAGCAGAGGGGCCGGCCAGCCCCAGCATTTT
abundance: .; d_gene: TRBD2; j_gene: TRBJ2-3; v_gene: TRBV11-3; CDR3aa: CASSLGSASGGTDTQYF; CDR3nt: TGTGCCAGCAGCTTAGGCTCCGCTAGCGGGGGTACAGATACGCAGTATTTT
abundance: .; d_gene: TRBD1; j_gene: TRBJ1-1; v_gene: TRBV27; CDR3aa: CASSPNRGNTEAFF; CDR3nt: TGTGCCAGCAGTCCCAACAGGGGGAACACTGAAGCTTTCTTT
abundance: .; d_gene: .; j_gene: TRBJ1-2; v_gene: TRBV5-4; CDR3aa: CASSLDRGPYGYTF; CDR3nt: TGTGCCAGCAGCTTGGACCGGGGTCCTTATGGCTACACCTTC
abundance: .; d_gene: TRBD1; j_gene: TRBJ1-6; v_gene: TRBV23-1; CDR3aa: CASSQFYRGGYNSPLHF; CDR3nt: TGCGCCAGCAGTCAATTTTACAGGGGAGGCTATAATTCACCCCTCCACTTT
abundance: .; d_gene: TRBD1; j_gene: TRBJ1-5; v_gene: TRBV6-5; CDR3aa: CASRRQGGNQPQHF; CDR3nt: TGTGCCAGCAGACGACAGGGAGGCAATCAGCCCCAGCATTTT
abundance: .; d_gene: TRBD2; j_gene: TRBJ2-1; v_gene: TRBV5-1; CDR3aa: CASSFPSGSLGGQFF; CDR3nt: TGCGCCAGCAGCTTCCCTAGCGGGAGCTTGGGGGGGCAGTTCTTC
abundance: .; d_gene: TRBD2; j_gene: TRBJ2-1; v_gene: TRBV5-4; CDR3aa: CASSDASGGYQGGEQFF; CDR3nt: TGTGCCAGCAGCGATGCTAGCGGGGGATACCAGGGCGGTGAGCAGTTCTTC
abundance: .; d_gene: .; j_gene: TRBJ1-1; v_gene: TRBV5-1; CDR3aa: CASSMTPNTEAFF; CDR3nt: TGCGCCAGCAGCATGACACCGAACACTGAAGCTTTCTTT
abundance: .; d_gene: TRBD1; j_gene: TRBJ1-1; v_gene: TRBV27; CDR3aa: CASRVSQGYAEAFF; CDR3nt: TGTGCCAGCAGAGTTTCACAGGGGTACGCTGAAGCTTTCTTT
abundance: .; d_gene: TRBD1; j_gene: TRBJ2-2; v_gene: TRBV7-3; CDR3aa: CASSVALGTGNTGELFF; CDR3nt: TGTGCCAGCAGCGTAGCCCTGGGGACAGGGAACACCGGGGAGCTGTTTTTT
abundance: .; d_gene: .; j_gene: TRBJ1-3; v_gene: TRBV12-3/TRBV12-4; CDR3aa: CASSPLSGNTIYF; CDR3nt: TGTGCCAGCAGTCCCCTCTCTGGAAACACCATATATTTT
abundance: .; d_gene: .; j_gene: TRBJ2-3; v_gene: TRBV12-3/TRBV12-4; CDR3aa: CASSRGDTQYF; CDR3nt: TGTGCCAGCAGCCGAGGGGATACGCAGTATTTT
abundance: once; d_gene: TRBD1; j_gene: TRBJ2-5; v_gene: TRBV7-2; CDR3aa: CASSLQGATGETQYF; CDR3nt: TGTGCCAGCAGCTTACAGGGGGCGACGGGTGAGACCCAGTACTTC
abundance: .; d_gene: TRBD1; j_gene: TRBJ1-1; v_gene: TRBV6-4; CDR3aa: CASWQGARTEAFF; CDR3nt: TGTGCCAGCTGGCAGGGGGCGAGGACTGAAGCTTTCTTT
abundance: .; d_gene: .; j_gene: TRBJ2-1; v_gene: TRBV4-3; CDR3aa: CASSQGQAGYNEQFF; CDR3nt: TGCGCCAGCAGCCAAGGCCAGGCCGGCTACAATGAGCAGTTCTTC
abundance: .; d_gene: .; j_gene: TRBJ2-6; v_gene: TRBV13; CDR3aa: CASSSTESSGANVLTF; CDR3nt: TGTGCCAGCAGCTCAACAGAGAGCTCTGGGGCCAACGTCCTGACTTTC
abundance: .; d_gene: .; j_gene: TRBJ2-7; v_gene: TRBV12-3/TRBV12-4; CDR3aa: CASSPDSTYEQYF; CDR3nt: TGTGCCAGCAGTCCGGACAGCACCTACGAGCAGTACTTC
abundance: .; d_gene: TRBD1; j_gene: TRBJ2-7; v_gene: TRBV15; CDR3aa: CATSRGIGTGGREQYF; CDR3nt: TGTGCCACCAGCAGAGGTATCGGGACAGGGGGCAGGGAGCAGTACTTC
abundance: .; d_gene: .; j_gene: TRBJ1-5; v_gene: TRBV6-1; CDR3aa: CASSEIGYGQPQHF; CDR3nt: TGTGCCAGCAGTGAAATTGGGTACGGGCAGCCCCAGCATTTT
abundance: .; d_gene: .; j_gene: TRBJ2-5; v_gene: TRBV9; CDR3aa: CASSVGVASETQYF; CDR3nt: TGTGCCAGCAGCGTAGGAGTAGCTTCCGAGACCCAGTACTTC
abundance: .; d_gene: TRBD1; j_gene: TRBJ1-1; v_gene: TRBV29-1; CDR3aa: CSVESGQGVTEAFF; CDR3nt: TGCAGCGTTGAGTCGGGACAGGGGGTTACTGAAGCTTTCTTT
abundance: .; d_gene: .; j_gene: TRBJ1-4; v_gene: TRBV7-2; CDR3aa: CASSLVNAPGEKLFF; CDR3nt: TGTGCCAGCAGCTTAGTGAATGCCCCGGGTGAAAAACTGTTTTTT
abundance: .; d_gene: TRBD1; j_gene: TRBJ2-6; v_gene: TRBV5-1; CDR3aa: CASRDRSSGANVLTF; CDR3nt: TGCGCCAGTCGGGACAGGAGCTCTGGGGCCAACGTCCTGACTTTC
abundance: .; d_gene: .; j_gene: TRBJ1-1; v_gene: TRBV18; CDR3aa: CASSPNRVNTEAFF; CDR3nt: TGTGCCAGCTCACCAAACAGAGTGAACACTGAAGCTTTCTTT
abundance: .; d_gene: TRBD1; j_gene: TRBJ1-2; v_gene: TRBV28; CDR3aa: CASSFPGQGFYGYTF; CDR3nt: TGTGCCAGCAGTTTCCCCGGACAGGGCTTCTATGGCTACACCTTC
abundance: .; d_gene: .; j_gene: TRBJ2-7; v_gene: TRBV29-1; CDR3aa: CSVLLMSEQYF; CDR3nt: TGCAGCGTTTTATTAATGAGCGAGCAGTACTTC
abundance: .; d_gene: TRBD1; j_gene: TRBJ1-2; v_gene: TRBV27; CDR3aa: CASSLSGGGGYGYTF; CDR3nt: TGTGCCAGCAGTTTATCCGGAGGGGGCGGCTATGGCTACACCTTC
abundance: .; d_gene: .; j_gene: TRBJ1-1; v_gene: TRBV12-3/TRBV12-4; CDR3aa: CASSREGALLAFF; CDR3nt: TGTGCCAGCAGTCGCGAAGGGGCTCTTTTAGCTTTCTTT
abundance: .; d_gene: TRBD1; j_gene: TRBJ1-5; v_gene: TRBV19; CDR3aa: CASNLLGQGVNSNQPQHF; CDR3nt: TGTGCCAGTAATTTACTAGGACAGGGTGTTAATAGCAATCAGCCCCAGCATTTT
abundance: .; d_gene: .; j_gene: TRBJ2-3; v_gene: TRBV18; CDR3aa: CASSPPSTDTQYF; CDR3nt: TGTGCCAGCTCACCTCCGAGCACAGATACGCAGTATTTT
abundance: .; d_gene: .; j_gene: TRBJ1-1; v_gene: TRBV19; CDR3aa: CASSIVGGGTEAFF; CDR3nt: TGTGCCAGTAGTATAGTTGGGGGGGGCACTGAAGCTTTCTTT
abundance: .; d_gene: TRBD2; j_gene: TRBJ2-2; v_gene: TRBV9; CDR3aa: CASSPGGTTNTGELFF; CDR3nt: TGTGCCAGCAGCCCGGGGGGGACTACGAACACCGGGGAGCTGTTTTTT
abundance: .; d_gene: TRBD1; j_gene: TRBJ2-6; v_gene: TRBV27; CDR3aa: CASSLGQGASGANVLTF; CDR3nt: TGTGCCAGCAGTTTGGGACAGGGGGCATCTGGGGCCAACGTCCTGACTTTC
abundance: .; d_gene: TRBD1; j_gene: TRBJ1-2; v_gene: TRBV18; CDR3aa: CASSPDRVRAGYTF; CDR3nt: TGTGCCAGCTCACCGGACAGGGTCCGAGCAGGCTACACCTTC
abundance: .; d_gene: TRBD1; j_gene: TRBJ1-6; v_gene: TRBV27; CDR3aa: CASSPSTGTGPLHF; CDR3nt: TGTGCCAGCAGCCCCTCTACCGGGACAGGTCCCCTCCACTTT
abundance: .; d_gene: TRBD1; j_gene: TRBJ2-7; v_gene: TRBV27; CDR3aa: CASSRTGAYEQYF; CDR3nt: TGTGCCAGCAGCCGGACAGGTGCTTACGAGCAGTACTTC
abundance: .; d_gene: .; j_gene: TRBJ1-4; v_gene: TRBV10-2; CDR3aa: CASSEGGTLNRLLFF; CDR3nt: TGCGCCAGCAGTGAGGGTGGGACATTAAACCGGCTACTGTTTTTT